Given below is one T cell receptor (beta chain) in context. What it recognizes is unknown. TCR beta CDR3 sequences were amplified from RNA transcripts. RT-PCR in the first round (using the HTBI primer set) targeted the TCR CDR3. TCRdb reanalysed the multiplex PCR reads using MiXCR and keeps one entry per CDR3 protein. The profile covers approximately 620,000 distinct CDR3 sequences, with around 16% appearing a single time and under 3.5% taken by the ten largest. The record originates from a study of T cells in Graves' hyperthyroidism and ophthalmopathy. With duration under 3 months, ophthalmopathy was active: Clinical Activity Score at least 3, NOSPECS at least 4. Diagnoses were made from clinical symptoms, serum measures (thyroxine and TRAb), thyroid ultrasound and orbital computed tomography. The V gene's germline CDR1 is SNHLY and CDR2 FYNNEI. V shed 4 bases and J shed 3 bases, with 7 bases lying between them. This CDR3 spans 13 amino acids.

General study points: Stable hyperthyroidism was told apart from ophthalmopathy by a model built on 13 V-J features.

Sequenced sample: blood. The TCR originated in a woman in her thirties or forties with Graves' ophthalmopathy. This chain links TRBV2 with TRBJ1-5; D might be TRBD1 (5 bases). This CDR3 is CASSGGNNQPQHF. CDR3 nucleotide sequence: TGTGCCAGCAGTGGGGGGAACAATCAGCCCCAGCATTTT.